Shown below are 5 T cell receptor beta chains from a single sample sequenced in a study of spatial heterogeneity in lung cancer. For these receptors, no antigen is known. Study outcomes and limitations: Counts of expanded alpha and beta TCRs within tumors tracked the tumor nonsynonymous mutation count.

TCRdb ran MiXCR on the 5' RACE reads and lists one entry per CDR3 protein. This sample has 9,500 to 13,000 distinct CDR3 sequences; roughly an eighth occur once, and the top ten carry 8% to 11%. Time point: sample taken at primary tumor resection. Material: lung tumor tissue, obtained at surgery. The receptors here all came from a male donor with early-stage non-small cell lung cancer.

In this sample, this clonotype is medium-sized. The chain joins TRBV5-1 to TRBJ1-4, with TRBD1 as a possible D gene (5 bases). Germline assignment: CDR1 SGHRS and CDR2 YFSETQ. V lost 2 bases and J lost 3, with 8 bases in between. The CDR3 has 14 amino acids. Written as DNA, the CDR3 is TGCGCCAGCAGCTTTGGAGGGGCTAATGAAAAACTGTTTTTT. As protein: CASSFGGANEKLFF.

The sample holds many counts of this clonotype. The chain uses TRBV11-2 and TRBJ1-1, with unresolved D. This CDR3 comprises 14 residues. The V gene's germline CDR1 is SGHAT and CDR2 FQNNGV. The V end lost 1 base, the J end lost 5 bases, and 11 bases lay between the germline ends. CDR3 sequence reads: CASSLGQDGTEAFF. The CDR3 region has the DNA TGTGCCAGCAGCTTAGGGCAGGATGGAACTGAAGCTTTCTTT.

At least ten counts were recorded for this clonotype. V gene TRBV5-5 combines with J gene TRBJ2-5; perhaps TRBD1 as D (6 bases). The length of the CDR3 is 16 residues. V lost 3 bases and J lost 7, with 22 bases in between. The germline V gene has CDR1 SGHKS and CDR2 YYEKEE (reference sequence). The DNA for the CDR3 is TGTGCCAGCAGCTCCGGGGCAGGGGACGCGTCCGTGACCCAGTACTTC. Residues: CASSSGAGDASVTQYF.

In its sample, this clonotype was seen many times. The rearrangement uses TRBV29-1 and TRBJ1-4; D uncertain. CDR1 SQVTM and CDR2 ANQGSEA come from the germline V gene. There are 12 residues in the CDR3. CDR3 amino acids: CSVAATNEKLFF. Written as DNA, the CDR3 is TGCAGTGTAGCCGCAACTAATGAAAAACTGTTTTTT. Full variable domain (outside the CDR3, taken from reference TRBV29-1 and TRBJ1-4): SAVISQKPSRDICQRGTSLTIQCQVDSQVTMMFWYRQQPGQSLTLIATANQGSEATYESGFVIDKFPISRPNLTFSTLTVSNMSPEDSSIYLCSVAATNEKLFFGSGTQLSVL.

In this sample, this clonotype turned up many times. The DNA of the CDR3 is TGTGCCAGCAGTTATCTCGGCAGGGACGTGGAGACCCAGTACTTC. Its protein is CASSYLGRDVETQYF. The rearrangement uses TRBV6-6 and TRBJ2-5, with D possibly called TRBD1 or TRBD2 (5 bases each). The CDR3 extends over 15 amino acids. The germline CDR1 and CDR2 sequences are MNHNY and SVGAGI (reference sequence). V lost 3 bases and J lost 5, with 16 bases in between.